This T cell receptor (beta chain) was sequenced for a study of T cells in Graves' hyperthyroidism and ophthalmopathy (dated 2019 in TCRdb). Regarding the complete study: Peripheral blood was collected at initial diagnosis, before any treatment. Prospective prediction of ophthalmopathy was tested in an independent validation cohort of 18 hyperthyroidism patients and some 17 patients who later progressed to ophthalmopathy. Following sampling, methimazole starting at 30 mg daily was given to hyperthyroidism patients, and high-dose intravenous methylprednisolone was given to ophthalmopathy patients. The paper reports TCR Vbeta CDR3 sequencing of roughly 140 peripheral blood samples: around 41 ophthalmopathy, 75 to 80 hyperthyroidism and around 17 progressor patients. In about six Graves' hyperthyroidism patients, the study also compared T-cell repertoires from thyroid tissue with T-cell repertoires from blood. A discovery cohort of about a hundred patients, roughly 45 with Graves' ophthalmopathy and about 58 with stable Graves' hyperthyroidism, was used to find distinguishing TCR V-J signatures. For training and testing, the 100 patients in the discovery cohort were randomly divided in a 7:3 ratio. Study-wide conclusions, independent of this receptor: In validation, progression to ophthalmopathy was predicted by the model with 70.59% sensitivity and 72.22% specificity, a median of roughly 6 months before onset. No statistical method was used to set the sample size in advance, and investigators knew the group allocation. Ophthalmopathy was separated from stable hyperthyroidism by a 13 V-J signature model, with about 86% sensitivity and 81% to 83% specificity obtained in cross-validation and 80%/75% obtained in testing. Most expanded thyroid clonotypes (frequency above 0.001) were also detected in blood, a finding suggesting that blood repertoires may reflect thyroid immune responses.

CDR1 and CDR2 (LGHNT, FRNRAP) derive from the germline V gene. Spanning cysteine to phenylalanine, the CDR3 consists of 12 amino acids. Only the CDR3 DNA is retained, 36 bases long and in frame from the first base. A distance of 8 bases separates the germline ends of V and J, which lose 6 bases and 3 bases respectively. Amplification of TCR beta CDR3 regions was carried out from RNA transcripts. The first round of RT-PCR for the TCR CDR3 was performed with the HTBI primer set and the Qiagen OneStep RT-PCR kit. A second multiplex PCR round built the libraries, followed by size selection and purification. Libraries were sequenced paired-end with 100 bp reads on an Illumina HiSeq2000. On the study's bioinformatics: SOAPnuke was used to process the raw data, removing reads that contained adapters or uncalled bases, had a mean Phred below 15, or lacked an exact match to the constant primer or identifier. COPE v1.2.5 was used to merge high-quality paired reads, and clonotypes were defined as unique nucleotide sequences. MiTCR v1.1 was used to align the clonotypes against IMGT TRBV, TRBD and TRBJ reference segments. Only V-J combinations with frequency above 0.0001, covering 99% to 99.2% of repertoires, were analysed. The TCS score was defined as the ratio of F50 (clonal expansion) to E x V (chaos), calculated using BLOSUM62-based TCRdist between CDR3 peptides within each V-J. Welch's t-statistics and random forest reduced just over 500 V-J features to 13, which were used in a naive Bayes classifier (R e1071). Starting from the raw public reads, TCRdb applied fastp trimming at Q25, assembled clones with MiXCR and retained in-frame beta chains. Identical CDR3 protein sequences are pooled into one entry, listed with their most common genes and DNA. The V and J calls were determined by TCRdb, not by the authors. Across this sample there are about 600,000 distinct CDR3 sequences, with roughly 15% seen only once. Of the sample, around 12% falls within the top ten clones.

Ophthalmopathy patients had moderately to severely active disease, with a Clinical Activity Score of 3 or more, a NOSPECS grade of 4 or more, and a disease duration of less than 3 months. Any patient with an uncontrolled infection, another autoimmune disease, pregnancy or lactation was excluded. Diagnoses were based on clinical symptoms, serum thyroxine and TRAb, thyroid ultrasound and orbital computed tomography. Ficoll-Paque density gradient centrifugation was used to isolate PBMCs from around 10 ml of fresh peripheral blood. Total RNA was extracted using Trizol reagent, and RNA quality was assessed on an Agilent 2100 Bioanalyzer. A remark on this clonotype: Its antigen is not yet known. No per-base quality is available; no much larger clone lies one base away.

Sample: blood. The chain is assembled from TRBV12-5 and TRBJ2-5; the D gene cannot be resolved reliably. The receptor was isolated from a woman aged 45-60 years with Graves' ophthalmopathy. The DNA sequence is TGTGCTAGTGGACCAACAGAAGAGACCCAGTACTTC. Translated, this is CASGPTEETQYF.